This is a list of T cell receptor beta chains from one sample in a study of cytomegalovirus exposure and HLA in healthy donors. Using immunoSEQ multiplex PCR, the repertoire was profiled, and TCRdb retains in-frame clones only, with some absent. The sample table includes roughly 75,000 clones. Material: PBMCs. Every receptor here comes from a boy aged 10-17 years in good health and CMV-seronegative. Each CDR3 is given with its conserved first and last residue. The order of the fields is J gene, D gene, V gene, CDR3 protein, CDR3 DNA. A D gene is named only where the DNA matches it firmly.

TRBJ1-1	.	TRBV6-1	CASSDPGGGTMNTEAFF	TGTGCCAGCAGTGATCCCGGGGGTGGCACAATGAACACTGAAGCTTTCTTT
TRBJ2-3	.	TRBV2	CASSEAAWQGAPDTQYF	TGTGCCAGCAGTGAAGCCGCCTGGCAGGGTGCACCGGATACGCAGTATTTT
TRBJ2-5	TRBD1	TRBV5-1	CASSVRPGQGGKTQYF	TGCGCCAGCAGCGTACGCCCGGGACAGGGAGGGAAGACCCAGTACTTC
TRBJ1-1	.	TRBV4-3	CASSQDRQGTEDFF	TGCGCCAGCAGCCAAGATCGGCAGGGCACTGAAGATTTCTTT
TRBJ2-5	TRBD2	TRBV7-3	CASRVLDSKKRGSLQETQYF	TGTGCCAGCAGGGTGTTGGACTCCAAAAAGCGGGGGAGCCTCCAAGAGACCCAGTACTTC
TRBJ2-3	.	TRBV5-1	CASSLGRSTDTQYF	TGCGCCAGCAGCTTGGGCAGAAGCACAGATACGCAGTATTTT
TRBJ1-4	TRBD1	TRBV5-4	CASSFSTGANEKLFF	TGTGCCAGCAGCTTCTCGACAGGGGCGAATGAAAAACTGTTTTTT
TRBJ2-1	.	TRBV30	CAWSRDINYNEQFF	TGTGCCTGGAGCCGAGACATTAACTACAATGAGCAGTTCTTC
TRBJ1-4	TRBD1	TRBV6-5	CASASGQMWEKLFF	TGTGCCTCAGCGTCGGGACAGATGTGGGAAAAACTGTTTTTT
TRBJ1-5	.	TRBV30	CAWSVRGHQPQHF	TGTGCCTGGAGTGTCAGGGGACATCAGCCCCAGCATTTT